Given below is one TCR beta chain in context. These data originate in a study of blood T cell repertoires in COVID-19. Study context: Acute-phase and convalescent COVID-19 samples originated in the United States, Italy and Spain. T cells, B-cell-depleted T cells, or PBMCs supplied cDNA or gDNA.

Germline CDR1 GTSNPN, CDR2 SVGIG (reference sequence). This CDR3 spans 13 amino acids. V gave up 2 bases and J gave up 5 bases, with 10 bases separating them. Per the authors' pipeline: Amplification from reference gene primers served as the basis for estimated nucleated cell counts. TCRdb's table, derived via immunoSEQ multiplex PCR, lists solely in-frame clones and lacks some. V, J and clone size reflect that table, while D and trimming were determined from the DNA. The data hold 120,000 to 150,000 clones, with around 84% observed a single time. Sequenced material: peripheral blood. The receptor was derived from a human donor with acute or convalescent COVID-19. The donor label of this sample is uncertain. The genes are TRBV30 and TRBJ1-3; D remains unclear. CDR3: CAWSSGERNTIYF. The CDR3 DNA is TGTGCCTGGAGTTCCGGGGAAAGAAACACCATATATTTT.